The clone carrying this TCR beta chain was picked up a small number of times. This CDR3 spans 14 amino acids. From germline, CDR1 is SQVTM and CDR2 ANQGSEA. V dropped 5 bases and J dropped 7; count of bases not matched to a gene: 9. It was with unique molecular identifiers that the TCRbeta library was prepared. TCRdb redid the calling of the PCR reads with MiXCR, one entry per CDR3 protein. The sample contains about 640,000 distinct CDR3 sequences, 16% of which appear only once. This sample was taken from a study of T-cell reconstitution after alpha-beta-depleted transplantation in children. Specimen: PBMCs from the stem cell graft donor, collected from the stem cell graft. The origin of this receptor is a human donor who donated a stem cell graft to a child with acute myeloid leukemia. The V call is TRBV29-1, the J call TRBJ2-2, with 8 bases matching TRBD1. This CDR3 reads CSVKRQGLSGELFF. The CDR3 DNA sequence: TGCAGCGTTAAAAGACAGGGGCTAAGCGGGGAGCTGTTTTTT.